One sample yielded the 17 T cell receptor beta chains listed below, sequenced in a study of tumor-infiltrating lymphocytes in primary liver carcinoma. TCR beta cDNA was made from around 460 ng total RNA with a constant-region primer. Three nested multiplex PCR rounds, a slightly modified ARM-PCR, produced the libraries for TCR beta. It was with TRBV1-TRBV30 forward primers and a C-beta reverse primer that the first two PCR rounds were run, at around 9 cycles each. TCRdb processed the multiplex PCR reads anew with MiXCR; each CDR3 protein has one entry. The sample holds 180,000 or so distinct CDR3 sequences, 60% seen once. The researchers obtained blood RNA from unsorted whole blood and also extracted germline DNA. Sequencing input: peripheral blood. Every receptor here comes from a man aged 35 to 55 with primary liver carcinoma and hepatitis B virus infection.

On this clonotype itself: Relative to the germline gene, one junction end is altered; a read error may explain this. V usage is TRBV11-2 and J usage is TRBJ2-5, with D unresolved. The germline CDR1 and CDR2 sequences are SGHAT and FQNNGV. The CDR3 extends over 15 amino acids. CDR3: CDSSFGERAQEAQYF. The CDR3 coding sequence is TGTGACAGCAGCTTTGGAGAAAGGGCACAAGAGGCCCAGTACTTC.

On this clonotype: The junction shows a germline mismatch at one end, possibly a read error. The chain is built from TRBV6-1 and TRBJ1-1; D unclear. The germline V gene has CDR1 MNHNS and CDR2 SASEGT. This CDR3 comprises 14 residues. The CDR3 DNA follows: TGTGCCGGCAGTAACGACCCCCGGGGCACTGAAGCTTTCTTT. Its protein is CAGSNDPRGTEAFF.

Comments on this clonotype: A much larger clone sits a single nucleotide away, making a read error possible. V gene TRBV11-2 combines with J gene TRBJ2-2; either TRBD1 or TRBD2 may supply D (6 bases each). Trimming pared 5 bases from V and 10 bases from J, leaving 17 bases between. The CDR3 is 14 residues long. CDR1 is SGHAT and CDR2 is FQNNGV in the germline V gene. CDR3 in DNA: TGTGCCAGCAGCCCCTTCTGGGGGGCCGAGGAGCTGTTTTTT. Translation: CASSPFWGAEELFF.

This clonotype was observed a handful of times. The rearrangement joins TRBV7-9 to TRBJ2-7; tentatively, D is TRBD1 (5 bases). Per the germline V gene, CDR1 is SEHNR and CDR2 is FQNEAQ (reference sequence). CDR3 size: 12 residues. The V and J ends lost 5 bases and 3 bases respectively, with 8 bases between them. The CDR3 DNA sequence: TGTGCCAGCAGCGCGGACAACTACGAGCAGTACTTC. This gives the protein CASSADNYEQYF.

This rearrangement joins TRBV29-1 to TRBJ2-5; D is perhaps TRBD1 or TRBD2 (5 bases each). Germline V lookup: CDR1 SQVTM, CDR2 ANQGSEA. V lost 1 base and J 10 bases, leaving 13 bases between the germline ends. This CDR3 has 12 amino acids. This chain's CDR3 is CSVEGQGGSQYF. CDR3 bases: TGCAGCGTTGAAGGGCAGGGTGGGAGCCAGTACTTC.

The chain carries TRBV4-2 and TRBJ2-2; no firm D call. Germline V gene sequence: CDR1 LGHNA, CDR2 YNFKEQ. The CDR3 loop spans 15 amino acids. Trimming left V 1 base short and J 5 bases short, with 11 bases between. CDR3 in amino acids: CASSQGLPETGELFF. DNA for the CDR3: TGTGCCAGCAGCCAAGGACTCCCTGAGACCGGGGAGCTGTTTTTT.

The chain links TRBV5-1 to TRBJ1-6, with 7 bases aligning to TRBD1. This CDR3 spans 17 amino acids. The trim removed 0 bases at V and 5 bases at J, leaving 8 bases unmatched. Germline CDR1 SGHRS, CDR2 YFSETQ. The CDR3, as DNA: TGCGCCAGCAGCTTGGGGGCCACCGGGACAGATAATTCACCCCTCCACTTT. Residues: CASSLGATGTDNSPLHF. The whole variable domain, filled in from reference TRBV5-1 and TRBJ1-6, reads KAGVTQTPRYLIKTRGQQVTLSCSPISGHRSVSWYQQTPGQGLQFLFEYFSETQRNKGNFPGRFSGRQFSNSRSEMNVSTLELGDSALYLCASSLGATGTDNSPLHFGNGTRLTVT.

The V and J genes are TRBV28 and TRBJ2-3; unclear D gene. The germline V gene encodes CDR1 MDHEN and CDR2 SYDVKM. The CDR3 covers 12 residues. V dropped 5 bases and J dropped 6 bases, with 9 bases sitting between them. CDR3 residues: CASSVKRDTQYF. The CDR3 DNA is TGTGCCAGCAGTGTCAAGAGGGATACGCAGTATTTT.

This chain links TRBV14 with TRBJ2-1; D gene ambiguous. Germline-derived CDR1 and CDR2 are SGHDN and FVKESK. V lost 4 bases and J 7 bases, leaving 14 bases between the germline ends. This CDR3 has 14 residues. CDR3 in amino acids: CASSLVSPLNEQFF. The CDR3 region has the DNA TGTGCCAGCAGCCTCGTGAGCCCCCTGAATGAGCAGTTCTTC.

The chain is built from TRBV6-5 and TRBJ2-7; 7 nucleotides align to TRBD1. J gave up 0 bases and V 5 bases, and 10 bases lay outside the gene matches. CDR1 MNHEY and CDR2 SVGAGI come from the germline V gene. CDR3 length equals 16 residues. CDR3 sequence reads: CASSQQTGLSSYEQYF. CDR3 bases: TGTGCCAGCAGTCAACAGACAGGGCTGAGCTCCTACGAGCAGTACTTC.

The CDR3 reads CASGSGGRDEQFF. The DNA for the CDR3 is TGTGCTAGTGGCTCCGGAGGGCGGGATGAGCAGTTCTTC. This rearrangement joins TRBV12-5 to TRBJ2-1, with a possible D match to TRBD2 (6 bases). Trimming removed 6 bases from V and 8 bases from J, with 14 bases in between. The V gene's germline CDR1 is LGHNT and CDR2 FRNRAP. The CDR3 has 13 residues.

A word on this clonotype: Compared with germline, one end of the junction differs, possibly owing to a read error. The gene calls are TRBV29-1 and TRBJ2-3, with unresolved D. The CDR3 has 13 residues. CDR1 and CDR2 from the germline V gene are SQVTM and ANQGSEA. CDR3 protein: CSAERQGTDTQYF. For the CDR3, the DNA is TGCAGCGCTGAAAGGCAGGGCACAGATACGCAGTATTTT.

This clonotype was counted at least ten times. The chain employs TRBV11-2 and TRBJ2-3; D is uncertain. The CDR3 sequence is 14 residues long. Germline V gene lookup returns CDR1 SGHAT and CDR2 FQNNGV. Trimming cost V 2 bases and J 2 bases, with 8 bases left between them. The CDR3 sequence is CASSLIRTTDTQYF. The CDR3, as DNA: TGTGCCAGCAGCTTAATAAGGACCACAGATACGCAGTATTTT.

As to this clonotype: The junction and the germline gene differ at one end; a read error may be behind it. This chain uses TRBV6-5 with TRBJ1-2; no clear D. Germline V gene data show CDR1 as MNHEY and CDR2 as SVGAGI. The CDR3 covers 13 residues. CDR3 sequence: CASSYDPNYGYTF. The DNA of the CDR3 is TGTGCCAGCAGTTACGACCCCAACTATGGTTACACCTTC.

The chain combines TRBV12-3 or TRBV12-4 with TRBJ2-7, with D hard to call. Between the trimmed V and J ends, which lost 8 bases and 3 bases, there was a span of 11 bases. The CDR3 length is 12 residues. The CDR3 here is CASGYSYYEQYF. The CDR3 nucleotides are TGTGCCAGCGGGTACAGCTACTACGAGCAGTACTTC.

To note about this clonotype: A read error may be the cause here, since a much bigger clone is one base away. V gene TRBV29-1 combines with J gene TRBJ2-2; D gene unclear. The CDR3 runs to 14 residues. CDR1 is SQVTM, CDR2 ANQGSEA, per germline. DNA of the CDR3: TGCAGCGTTGAGATCGGATCGAACACCAGGGAGCTGTTTTTT. Translated, it gives CSVEIGSNTRELFF.

The chain has TRBV29-1 and TRBJ1-2; D is uncertain. The CDR3 extends over 14 amino acids. Trimming shortened V by 4 bases and J by 10 bases, and 22 bases separated the two germline ends. The V gene's germline CDR1 is SQVTM and CDR2 ANQGSEA. In nucleotides, the CDR3 is TGCAGCGTTGGTACGTTGGGGTCTCTCGGCGCCTACACCTTC. This gives the protein CSVGTLGSLGAYTF.